This paragraph reports one TCR beta chain. TCRdb's copy holds only in-frame clones and misses some; the assay was immunoSEQ multiplex PCR. The sample includes about 250,000 clones, 65% to 90% of them seen just once. The sample originates from a study of blood T cell repertoires in COVID-19. This TCR derives from an elderly woman with active or convalescent COVID-19. The specimen was peripheral blood.

As DNA, the CDR3 is TGTGCCAGCAGGTCCTCAGGGGGCAGGGAGCCCCAGCATTTT. Encoded protein: CASRSSGGREPQHF. The chain has TRBV19 and TRBJ1-5, with 8 bases lining up with TRBD1. There are 14 residues in the CDR3. The junction had 12 bases not matched to a gene; V was cut back by 9 bases and J by 8 bases. CDR1 is LNHDA, CDR2 SQIVND, per germline (reference sequence).